The clone carrying this TCR beta chain was seen a handful of times. Its antigen is as yet unknown. The sample belongs to a study of monozygotic twins with cystic fibrosis. Profiled with immunoSEQ multiplex PCR; TCRdb holds only in-frame clones, not every one. The sample lists about 22,000 clones; about 86% were seen once. CDR1 and CDR2 from the germline V gene are LGHNA and YSLEER. The germline V and J ends were trimmed by 0 bases and 3 bases, with 3 bases remaining between them. CDR3 length equals 14 residues. Findings of the study overall: Age, concordance and disease severity did not associate with shared CDR3 numbers.

The V gene is TRBV4-3, the J gene TRBJ2-6; no clear D. This TCR was sampled from a woman aged 25 to 39 with cystic fibrosis. Sequenced input: blood. CDR3 nucleotide sequence: TGCGCCAGCAGCCAAGAAAGTGGGGCCAACGTCCTGACTTTC. Its protein product is CASSQESGANVLTF.